Each of the 3 T cell receptor beta chains below was sequenced from the same sample in a study of T cell responses to AZD1222 COVID-19 vaccine. Using immunoSEQ multiplex PCR, the repertoire was profiled, and TCRdb retains in-frame clones only, with some absent. Found here are roughly 120,000 clones, 87% of them singletons; the top ten hold about 10%. The sample here was peripheral blood, taken on day 0 of AZD1222 vaccination. All receptors derive from an adult in good health.

This chain joins TRBV2 and TRBJ2-7; TRBD2 matches 10 bases. Unmatched junction bases numbered 13, after V lost 8 bases and J lost 6 bases. CDR1 is SNHLY, CDR2 FYNNEI, per germline. This CDR3 spans 15 amino acids. The CDR3 DNA is TGTGCCAGCGCCTGGGTACTAGCGGGATCAGCCGAGCAGTACTTC. Amino acid sequence: CASAWVLAGSAEQYF.

The count of this clone is one. The chain is built from TRBV9 and TRBJ2-2; D is unclear. The CDR3 has 17 residues. Trimming pared 6 bases from V and 3 bases from J, leaving 21 bases between. Germline CDR1 and CDR2: SGDLS and YYNGEE. CDR3 in DNA: TGTGCCAGCACCTCCCCTCTAGTCAGCCGGGACACCGGGGAGCTGTTTTTT. Its protein product is CASTSPLVSRDTGELFF. Filled out from reference TRBV9 and TRBJ2-2, the complete variable domain reads DSGVTQTPKHLITATGQRVTLRCSPRSGDLSVYWYQQSLDQGLQFLIQYYNGEERAKGNILERFSAQQFPDLHSELNLSSLELGDSALYFCASTSPLVSRDTGELFFGEGSRLTVL.

The chain has TRBV10-3 and TRBJ2-7; no firm D call. Trimming stripped 6 bases from V and 2 bases from J, with 8 bases between. Germline CDR1 ENHRY, CDR2 SYGVKD. This CDR3 comprises 12 residues. CDR3: CAISPEAYEQYF. CDR3 coding DNA: TGTGCCATCAGCCCAGAGGCCTACGAGCAGTACTTC.